This note documents a single T cell receptor (beta chain) sequence. The method was immunoSEQ multiplex PCR; TCRdb's version includes in-frame clones alone and lacks a portion of them. The data contain 25,000 to 30,000 clones, roughly 89% of them singletons. These data are taken from a study of T cell changes during pregnancy in multiple sclerosis. CDR3 length: 16 amino acids. Trimming stripped 6 bases from V and 1 base from J, with 17 bases between. Germline CDR1 reads MDHEN; CDR2 reads SYDVKM. The sequence came from a female donor in good health, enrolled as a control in a pregnancy study. Sequencing was performed on CD4+ T cells from peripheral blood mononuclear cells, taken in the first trimester of pregnancy. The rearrangement joins TRBV28 to TRBJ2-3, with a weak D call TRBD1 (6 bases). The CDR3 is CASSTHRDTGTDTQYF. CDR3 nucleotide sequence: TGTGCCAGCAGCACACACCGGGACACCGGCACAGATACGCAGTATTTT. Drawing the rest from reference TRBV28 and TRBJ2-3, the complete variable domain is DVKVTQSSRYLVKRTGEKVFLECVQDMDHENMFWYRQDPGLGLRLIYFSYDVKMKEKGDIPEGYSVSREKKERFSLILESASTNQTSMYLCASSTHRDTGTDTQYFGPGTRLTVL.